This T cell receptor beta chain was retrieved from a study of cytotoxic CD8 clonotypes in ibrutinib-treated CLL. This clone has a single count. Some clones are missing from TCRdb's copy, which holds only in-frame ones; the method was immunoSEQ multiplex PCR. The sample carries 200,000 to 250,000 clones, 60% to 80% recorded once. The CDR3 loop spans 15 amino acids. From germline, CDR1 is GTSNPN and CDR2 SVGIG (reference sequence). V lost 4 bases and J lost 5; bases outside the gene matches: 8. This material consisted of PBMCs, taken after 12 months of ibrutinib treatment. This TCR came from a human donor with chronic lymphocytic leukemia. The rearrangement links TRBV30 to TRBJ2-5; 12 positions agree with TRBD2. The CDR3 DNA reads TGTGCCTGGAAAAGTCTAGCGGGGGGGTTGGAGACCCAGTACTTC. Translation: CAWKSLAGGLETQYF. Full variable domain (missing parts from reference TRBV30 and TRBJ2-5): SQTIHQWPATLVQPVGSPLSLECTVEGTSNPNLYWYRQAAGRGLQLLFYSVGIGQISSEVPQNLSASRPQDRQFILSSKKLLLSDSGFYLCAWKSLAGGLETQYFGPGTRLLVL.